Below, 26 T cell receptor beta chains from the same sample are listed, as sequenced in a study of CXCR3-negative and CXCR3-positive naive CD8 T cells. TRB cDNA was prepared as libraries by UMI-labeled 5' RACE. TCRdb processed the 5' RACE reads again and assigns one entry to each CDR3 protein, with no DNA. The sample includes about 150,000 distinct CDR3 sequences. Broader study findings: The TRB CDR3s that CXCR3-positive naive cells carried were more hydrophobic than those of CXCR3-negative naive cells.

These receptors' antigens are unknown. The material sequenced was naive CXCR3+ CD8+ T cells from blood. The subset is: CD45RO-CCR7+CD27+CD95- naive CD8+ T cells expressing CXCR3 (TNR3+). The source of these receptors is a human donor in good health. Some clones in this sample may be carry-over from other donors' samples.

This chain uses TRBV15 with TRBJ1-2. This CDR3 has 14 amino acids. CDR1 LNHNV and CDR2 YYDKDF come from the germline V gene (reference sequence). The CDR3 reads CATSRDRHSYGYTF.

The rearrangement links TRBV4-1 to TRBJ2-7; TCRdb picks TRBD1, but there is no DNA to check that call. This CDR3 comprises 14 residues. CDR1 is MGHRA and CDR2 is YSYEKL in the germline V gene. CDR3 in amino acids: CASSQGPLSYEQYF.

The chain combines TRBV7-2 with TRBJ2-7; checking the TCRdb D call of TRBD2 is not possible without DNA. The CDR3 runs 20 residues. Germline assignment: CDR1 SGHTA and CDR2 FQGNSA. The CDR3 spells CASSLESLAEFLNEEAEQYF.

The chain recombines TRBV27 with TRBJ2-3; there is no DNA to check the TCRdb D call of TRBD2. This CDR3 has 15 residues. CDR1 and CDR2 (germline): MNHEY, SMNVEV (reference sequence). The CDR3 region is CASSLWTSGRDTQYF.

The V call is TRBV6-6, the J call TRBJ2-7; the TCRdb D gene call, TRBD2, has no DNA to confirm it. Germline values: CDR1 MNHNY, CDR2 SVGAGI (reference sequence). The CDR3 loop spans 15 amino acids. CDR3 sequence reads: CASSSWQLASYEQYF.

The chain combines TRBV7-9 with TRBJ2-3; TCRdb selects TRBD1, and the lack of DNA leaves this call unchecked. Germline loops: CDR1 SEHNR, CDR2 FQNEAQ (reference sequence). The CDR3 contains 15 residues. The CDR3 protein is CASSQGQGPTDTQYF.

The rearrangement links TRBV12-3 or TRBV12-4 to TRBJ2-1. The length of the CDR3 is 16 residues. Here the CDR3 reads CASSPWTRLSYNEQFF.

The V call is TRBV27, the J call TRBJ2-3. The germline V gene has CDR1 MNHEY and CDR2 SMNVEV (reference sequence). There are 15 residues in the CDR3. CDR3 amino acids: CASRTLIASTDTQYF.

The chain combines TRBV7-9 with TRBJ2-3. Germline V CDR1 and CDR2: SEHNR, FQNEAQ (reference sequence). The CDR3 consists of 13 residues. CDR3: CASSLYLTDTQYF.

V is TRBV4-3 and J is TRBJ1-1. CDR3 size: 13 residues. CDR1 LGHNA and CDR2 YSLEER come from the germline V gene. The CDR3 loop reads CASSQDRITEAFF.

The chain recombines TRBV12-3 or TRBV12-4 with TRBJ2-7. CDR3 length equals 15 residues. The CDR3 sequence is CASSHVMTPNYEQYF.

CDR3 sequence reads: CASSRQGVYEQYF. This rearrangement joins TRBV6-5 to TRBJ2-7; the TRBD1 assignment by TCRdb is unverifiable without DNA. The CDR3 contains 13 residues. CDR1 is MNHEY and CDR2 is SVGAGI in the germline V gene.

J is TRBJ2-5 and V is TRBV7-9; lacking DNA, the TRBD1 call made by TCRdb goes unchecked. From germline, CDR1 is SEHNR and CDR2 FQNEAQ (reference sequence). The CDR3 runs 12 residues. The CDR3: CASSTRGETQYF.

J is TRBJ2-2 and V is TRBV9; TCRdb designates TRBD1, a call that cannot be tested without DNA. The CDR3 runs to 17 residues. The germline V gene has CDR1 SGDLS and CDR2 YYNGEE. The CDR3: CASSVPRDGPNTGELFF. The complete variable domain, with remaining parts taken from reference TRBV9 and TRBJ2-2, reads DSGVTQTPKHLITATGQRVTLRCSPRSGDLSVYWYQQSLDQGLQFLIQYYNGEERAKGNILERFSAQQFPDLHSELNLSSLELGDSALYFCASSVPRDGPNTGELFFGEGSRLTVL.

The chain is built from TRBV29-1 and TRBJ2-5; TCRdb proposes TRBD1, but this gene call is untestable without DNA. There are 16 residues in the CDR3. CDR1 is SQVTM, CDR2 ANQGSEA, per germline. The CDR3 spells CSVEGGLAGTQETQYF.

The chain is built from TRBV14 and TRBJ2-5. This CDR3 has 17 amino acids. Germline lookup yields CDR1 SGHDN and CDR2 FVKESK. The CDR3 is CASSASHIGVVVETQYF.

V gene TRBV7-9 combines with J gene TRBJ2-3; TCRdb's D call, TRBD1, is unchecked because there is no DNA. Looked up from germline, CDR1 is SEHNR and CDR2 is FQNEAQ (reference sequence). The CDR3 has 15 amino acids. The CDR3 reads CASSKDSLNTDTQYF.

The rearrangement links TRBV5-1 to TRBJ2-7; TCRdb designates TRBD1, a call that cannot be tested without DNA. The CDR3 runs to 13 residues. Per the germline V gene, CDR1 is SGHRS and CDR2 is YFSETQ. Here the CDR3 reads CASRTGSSREQYF.

CDR3 residues: CASSRGFSYEQYF. This chain joins TRBV12-3 or TRBV12-4 and TRBJ2-7. The CDR3 runs to 13 residues.

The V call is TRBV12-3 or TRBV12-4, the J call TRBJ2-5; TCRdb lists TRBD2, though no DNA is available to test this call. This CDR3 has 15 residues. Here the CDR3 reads CARSSEGLVGETQYF.

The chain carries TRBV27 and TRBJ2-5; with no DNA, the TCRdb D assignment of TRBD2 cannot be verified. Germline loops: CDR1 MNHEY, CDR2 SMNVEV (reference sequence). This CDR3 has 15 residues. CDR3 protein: CASSFSGAPQETQYF.

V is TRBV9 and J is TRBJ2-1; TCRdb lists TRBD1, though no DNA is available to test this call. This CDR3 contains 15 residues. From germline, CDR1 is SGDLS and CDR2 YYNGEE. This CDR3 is CASSDTGQVYNEQFF.

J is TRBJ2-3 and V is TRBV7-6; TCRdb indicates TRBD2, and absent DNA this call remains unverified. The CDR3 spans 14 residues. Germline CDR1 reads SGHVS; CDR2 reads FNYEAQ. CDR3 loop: CASSHGGATDTQYF.

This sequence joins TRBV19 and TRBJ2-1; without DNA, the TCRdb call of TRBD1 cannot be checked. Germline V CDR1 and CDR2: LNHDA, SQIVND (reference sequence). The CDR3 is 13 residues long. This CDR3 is CASGDNSRGEQFF.

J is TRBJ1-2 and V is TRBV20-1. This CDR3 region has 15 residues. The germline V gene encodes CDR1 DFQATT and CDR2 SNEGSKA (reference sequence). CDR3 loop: CSARFTASTNYGYTF.

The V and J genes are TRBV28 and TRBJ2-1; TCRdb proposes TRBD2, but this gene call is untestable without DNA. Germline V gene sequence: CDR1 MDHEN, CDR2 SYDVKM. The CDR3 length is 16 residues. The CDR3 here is CASSPPGLDSYNQQFF.